Detailed here is one T cell receptor beta chain. Its target is unknown. This entry belongs to a study of blood T cells in healthy people across ages. The overall study: The capture of about one barcoded beta molecule per two T cells was achieved by template switching.

Germline V gene data show CDR1 as SGHDN and CDR2 as FVKESK. The CDR3 covers 15 residues. V lost 0 bases to trimming and J lost 4 bases, with 9 bases between them. The authors ran a second PCR of 7 to 11 cycles using a sample-barcoded 5' primer and a J-beta primer mix. Each cDNA molecule was tagged by a template-switch adaptor that had 12 random nucleotides. TCRdb reprocessed the 5' RACE reads via MiXCR and lists one record per CDR3 protein. The sample shows about 840,000 distinct CDR3 sequences, about 29% of them seen only once. Study-level findings and limits: Estimates of diversity drawn from one million T cells were considered underestimates.

These same data were also listed under a study on T cells of mothers and their children. This second report adds: Whether related or unrelated, pairs show similar shaping of TCR recombination output by thymic selection.

The sequence was collected from a woman aged 40 to 50 in good health. The sequencing sample was made of blood. This chain links TRBV14 with TRBJ2-2; tentative D call: TRBD2 (6 bases). CDR3 sequence: CASSQDWGVTGELFF. In nucleotides, the CDR3 is TGTGCCAGCAGCCAAGATTGGGGGGTCACCGGGGAGCTGTTTTTT.